Sequencing of this T cell receptor (beta chain) was carried out in a study of blood T cell repertoires in COVID-19. The wider study: Acute-phase and convalescent COVID-19 samples originated in the United States, Italy and Spain. Sample material is recorded as cDNA or gDNA derived from T cells, B-cell-depleted T cells, or PBMCs.

Per the authors' pipeline: Reference gene primer amplification in the assay estimated nucleated cell counts. The repertoire was sequenced with immunoSEQ multiplex PCR; TCRdb's copy has only in-frame clones and lacks some. D and trimming were read from the DNA, whereas the V and J calls and clone size are those reported in that table. The table shows under 250,000 clones, with about 86% occurring only once. This CDR3 region has 14 residues. In germline, CDR1 is SNHLY, CDR2 FYNNEI. V gave up 6 bases and J gave up 1 base, with 12 bases separating them. This receptor was obtained from a man aged 40-50 years with active or convalescent COVID-19. The sequencing sample was made of peripheral blood. This chain connects TRBV2 to TRBJ1-1, with a possible D match to TRBD1 (5 bases). The chain's CDR3 is CASSGDRKNTEAFF. The CDR3 coding sequence is TGTGCCAGCAGCGGCGACAGAAAGAACACTGAAGCTTTCTTT.